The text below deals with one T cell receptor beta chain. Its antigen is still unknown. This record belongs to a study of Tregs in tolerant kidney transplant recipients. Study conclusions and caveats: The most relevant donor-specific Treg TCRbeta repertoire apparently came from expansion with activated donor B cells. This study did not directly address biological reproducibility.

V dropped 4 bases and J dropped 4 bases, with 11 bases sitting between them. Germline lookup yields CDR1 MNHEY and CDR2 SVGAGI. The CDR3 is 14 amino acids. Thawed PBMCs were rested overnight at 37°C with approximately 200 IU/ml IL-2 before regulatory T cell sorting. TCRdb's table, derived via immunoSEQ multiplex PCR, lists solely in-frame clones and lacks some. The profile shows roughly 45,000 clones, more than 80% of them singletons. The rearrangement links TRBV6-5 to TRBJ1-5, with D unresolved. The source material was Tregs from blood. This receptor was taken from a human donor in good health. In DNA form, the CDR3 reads TGTGCCAGCAGTTCCCTGGGGAGAAATCAGCCCCAGCATTTT. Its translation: CASSSLGRNQPQHF.